A single sample is the source of the 29 T cell receptor beta chains below, sequenced in a study of cytomegalovirus exposure and HLA in healthy donors. Libraries were prepared by immunoSEQ multiplex PCR; TCRdb keeps only in-frame clonotypes and omits some of them. The sample contains about 190,000 clones, 86% of which appear only once. Sample: PBMCs. The receptors originated from a woman between 18 and 29 years old in good health and CMV-seronegative.

The V gene is TRBV7-6, the J gene TRBJ2-7; 10 bases are a match to TRBD2. V trimming: 5 bases; J trimming: 0 bases; junction bases outside the gene matches: 4. This CDR3 region has 15 residues. The germline gives CDR1 SGHVS, CDR2 FNYEAQ. The CDR3 DNA sequence: TGTGCCAGCAGCCCCACTAGCGGGGTCTCCTACGAGCAGTACTTC. It codes for CASSPTSGVSYEQYF.

CDR3 sequence reads: CASSPTGPRRGDTQYF. In DNA, the CDR3 is TGTGCCAGCAGCCCGACAGGGCCCCGCAGGGGAGATACGCAGTATTTT. The V gene is TRBV13, the J gene TRBJ2-3; TRBD1 agrees at 7 bases. The junction had 13 bases not matched to a gene; V was cut back by 5 bases and J by 5 bases. The CDR3 covers 16 residues. Germline CDR1 reads PRHDT; CDR2 reads FYEKMQ (reference sequence).

In this sample, this clone turned up once. The chain links TRBV10-3 to TRBJ2-7; the match to TRBD1 covers 9 bases. The V and J ends lost 9 bases and 1 base, in that order; junction bases with no gene match: 16. Germline V CDR1 and CDR2: ENHRY, SYGVKD. The CDR3 runs 17 residues. The CDR3 is CAILTRDRVSGSYEQYF. The CDR3 DNA sequence: TGTGCCATTTTAACCCGGGACAGGGTTAGTGGATCCTACGAGCAGTACTTC.

The rearrangement links TRBV9 to TRBJ1-1; 7 bases are a match to TRBD1. The CDR3 has 15 amino acids. V lost 7 bases to trimming and J lost 1 base; unmatched junction nucleotides: 10. Per germline, CDR1 SGDLS and CDR2 YYNGEE. The CDR3: CASEKTGAKNTEAFF. The CDR3 coding sequence is TGTGCCAGCGAAAAAACAGGGGCCAAGAACACTGAAGCTTTCTTT.

The CDR3 DNA reads TGTGCCGGCGGGGCCCTAGACAATGAGCAGTTCTTC. Translation gives CAGGALDNEQFF. The chain links TRBV10-3 to TRBJ2-1; maybe TRBD2 (6 bases). This CDR3 is built from 12 residues. From germline, CDR1 is ENHRY and CDR2 SYGVKD. Trimming removed 11 bases at V and 5 bases at J, with 13 bases between.

This rearrangement joins TRBV4-1 to TRBJ2-7, with D maybe TRBD2 (6 bases). Germline values: CDR1 MGHRA, CDR2 YSYEKL. V was trimmed by 0 bases and J by 3 bases, leaving 12 bases between them. This CDR3 spans 15 amino acids. The CDR3 nucleotides are TGCGCCAGCAGCCAAGATGGAACTAGCAACTACGAGCAGTACTTC. This translates into CASSQDGTSNYEQYF.

V is TRBV5-1 and J is TRBJ2-4, with D maybe TRBD1 (6 bases). The length of the CDR3 is 15 residues. The germline V gene encodes CDR1 SGHRS and CDR2 YFSETQ. V lost 4 bases and J 12 bases, leaving 23 bases between the germline ends. The DNA for the CDR3 is TGCGCCAGCAGCAATACAGGCAGGGGAACCCCCGATCAGTACTTC. This codes for CASSNTGRGTPDQYF.

V gene TRBV9 combines with J gene TRBJ2-7, with 7 bases identical to TRBD2. Germline CDR1 and CDR2: SGDLS and YYNGEE. This CDR3 contains 15 residues. The V gene end was trimmed by 3 bases and the J gene end by 6 bases; junction bases not matched to a gene: 12. The CDR3 nucleotides are TGTGCCAGCAGCGCCCGGCGGGCGGGAGTGGGCGAGCAGTACTTC. Translated: CASSARRAGVGEQYF.

The V gene is TRBV14, the J gene TRBJ1-6, with a possible D match to TRBD1 (6 bases). Germline V gene lookup returns CDR1 SGHDN and CDR2 FVKESK. This CDR3 has 16 residues. Deletions cut 1 base from V and 7 bases from J, with 14 bases between. As DNA, the CDR3 is TGTGCCAGCAGCCAAGTAACAGGGACACAGAATTCACCCCTCCACTTT. Residues: CASSQVTGTQNSPLHF.

This clone was seen once. The J gene is TRBJ2-2, the V gene TRBV10-2, with a tentative D call TRBD2 (5 bases). This CDR3 spans 17 amino acids. Germline CDR1 is WSHSY and CDR2 is SAAADI. V shed 7 bases and J shed 2 bases, with 20 bases lying between them. The CDR3 coding sequence is TGCGCCAGCACCCCTCTGAGAGACGAGGGCAACACCGGGGAGCTGTTTTTT. This codes for CASTPLRDEGNTGELFF.

This clone was seen more than once but under ten times. V and J are TRBV12-5 and TRBJ2-2, with D possibly matching TRBD2 (6 bases). This CDR3 contains 15 residues. The germline V gene has CDR1 LGHNT and CDR2 FRNRAP. V was pared by 5 bases and J by 1 base, with 11 bases between. The CDR3 coding sequence is TGTGCTAGTGGTAAGGGACTGCTGAACACCGGGGAGCTGTTTTTT. Protein sequence: CASGKGLLNTGELFF. Using reference TRBV12-5 and TRBJ2-2 for the parts outside the CDR3, the full variable domain is DARVTQTPRHKVTEMGQEVTMRCQPILGHNTVFWYRQTMMQGLELLAYFRNRAPLDDSGMPKDRFSAEMPDATLATLKIQPSEPRDSAVYFCASGKGLLNTGELFFGEGSRLTVL.

The table lists this clone with a few counts. This sequence joins TRBV4-2 and TRBJ1-5; the D is unclear. Trimming took off 0 bases at V and 5 bases at J, with 11 bases between the two ends. Germline V gene lookup returns CDR1 LGHNA and CDR2 YNFKEQ. This CDR3 is built from 15 residues. The CDR3 nucleotides are TGTGCCAGCAGCCAAGAGAGCAGGTATGATCAGCCCCAGCATTTT. Its protein product is CASSQESRYDQPQHF.

The chain carries TRBV4-2 and TRBJ2-3; D is uncertain. The germline V and J ends were trimmed by 4 bases and 4 bases, with 12 bases remaining between them. This CDR3 is 14 amino acids long. The germline CDR1 and CDR2 sequences are LGHNA and YNFKEQ. The CDR3 bases are TGTGCCAGCAGCCGGCTGGCGGATCCAGATACGCAGTATTTT. Protein: CASSRLADPDTQYF.

This clone was counted a single time. The rearrangement joins TRBV5-1 to TRBJ1-2; no clear D. Germline loops: CDR1 SGHRS, CDR2 YFSETQ. The V gene lost 1 base and the J gene lost 0 bases, with 10 bases spanning the gap. This CDR3 region has 15 residues. The CDR3 loop is CASSLTVTTNYGYTF. As DNA, the CDR3 is TGCGCCAGCAGCTTGACAGTTACCACTAACTATGGCTACACCTTC.

The chain links TRBV7-7 to TRBJ2-1; D is uncertain. The CDR3 covers 14 residues. Germline loops: CDR1 SSHAT, CDR2 FNYEAQ (reference sequence). Trimming took off 1 base at V and 5 bases at J, with 9 bases between the two ends. In nucleotides, the CDR3 is TGTGCCAGCAGCTTAGAGCGTGCCCACAATGAGCAGTTCTTC. Its protein product is CASSLERAHNEQFF.

This clone came up a few times. The CDR3 sequence: CASSKRHRAGRTYEQYF. In DNA form, the CDR3 reads TGTGCCAGCAGCAAACGACATCGAGCGGGGCGAACCTACGAGCAGTACTTC. The chain has TRBV21-1 and TRBJ2-7; the table names TRBD2, a call not compared with the DNA. TRBV21-1 represents a pseudogene. The CDR3 extends over 17 amino acids.

This clone showed up just a few times. The CDR3 coding sequence is TGTGCCTGGAGTAAACAGGGGAACACTGAAGCTTTCTTT. This codes for CAWSKQGNTEAFF. This chain joins TRBV30 and TRBJ1-1; tentative D call: TRBD1 (6 bases). The V gene's germline CDR1 is GTSNPN and CDR2 SVGIG (reference sequence). The germline V and J ends were trimmed by 2 bases and 1 base, with 8 bases remaining between them. This CDR3 spans 13 amino acids. Full variable domain (remainder filled in from reference TRBV30 and TRBJ1-1): SQTIHQWPATLVQPVGSPLSLECTVEGTSNPNLYWYRQAAGRGLQLLFYSVGIGQISSEVPQNLSASRPQDRQFILSSKKLLLSDSGFYLCAWSKQGNTEAFFGQGTRLTVV.

The V and J genes are TRBV6-5 and TRBJ1-1; D is possibly TRBD1 (5 bases). This CDR3 has 15 residues. V lost 5 bases, J lost 0 bases, and 13 bases lay in between. Germline-derived CDR1 and CDR2 are MNHEY and SVGAGI. Written as DNA, the CDR3 is TGTGCCAGCAGTGCAGGGCAGTGGGTGAACACTGAAGCTTTCTTT. Residues: CASSAGQWVNTEAFF.

V and J are TRBV5-4 and TRBJ2-5; 9 positions agree with TRBD2. Losses at the gene ends were 4 bases for V and 5 bases for J; bases not matched to a gene: 9. The CDR3 sequence is 15 residues long. Germline assignment: CDR1 SGHNT and CDR2 YYREEE (reference sequence). The CDR3 DNA is TGTGCCAGCAGCGCCCGGATAGCGGGGGTGGAGACCCAGTACTTC. Protein: CASSARIAGVETQYF.

The chain uses TRBV5-1 and TRBJ1-4; D is possibly TRBD1 (5 bases). Germline CDR1 is SGHRS and CDR2 is YFSETQ. The length of the CDR3 is 14 residues. V lost 4 bases, J lost 3 bases, and 10 bases lay in between. CDR3 DNA: TGCGCCAGCAGCCCCGGGGGATCTAATGAAAAACTGTTTTTT. It translates to CASSPGGSNEKLFF.

The chain is built from TRBV5-1 and TRBJ1-2, with TRBD1 matching 7 bases. Germline V gives CDR1 SGHRS, CDR2 YFSETQ. CDR3 size: 14 residues. With 0 bases clipped from V and 5 bases from J, the junction kept 4 bases outside the gene matches. The CDR3 loop is CASSLGQGEYGYTF. Here the CDR3 DNA reads TGCGCCAGCAGCTTGGGCCAGGGGGAGTATGGCTACACCTTC.

The V gene is TRBV6-5, the J gene TRBJ1-4; D gene uncertain. V lost 0 bases, J lost 0 bases, and 8 bases lay in between. Germline-derived CDR1 and CDR2 are MNHEY and SVGAGI. This CDR3 comprises 16 residues. This CDR3 is CASSYSRAPTNEKLFF. CDR3 nucleotides: TGTGCCAGCAGTTACTCGAGGGCGCCAACTAATGAAAAACTGTTTTTT.

The chain links TRBV2 to TRBJ2-2, with D perhaps TRBD1 (5 bases). The V gene's germline CDR1 is SNHLY and CDR2 FYNNEI. V lost 3 bases, J lost 13 bases, and 15 bases lay in between. This CDR3 has 13 amino acids. The CDR3 spells CASSEDTVVLLFF. CDR3 nucleotide sequence: TGTGCCAGCAGTGAGGACACAGTCGTATTGCTGTTTTTT.

The rearrangement links TRBV21-1 to TRBJ1-1; TRBD1, the table's D call, lacks a check against the DNA. TRBV21-1 is shown as a pseudogene. CDR3 size: 21 residues. The CDR3 is CASSKLQGQEITDELNTEAFF. CDR3 coding DNA: TGTGCCAGCAGCAAATTACAGGGGCAGGAGATCACCGATGAGTTGAACACTGAAGCTTTCTTT.

The chain uses TRBV5-5 and TRBJ1-1, with D tentatively TRBD1 (6 bases). Germline values: CDR1 SGHKS, CDR2 YYEKEE (reference sequence). V was trimmed by 1 base and J by 7 bases, leaving 20 bases between them. The CDR3 totals 16 residues. CDR3 in amino acids: CASSLNPGRGFGEAFF. CDR3 nucleotides: TGTGCCAGCAGCTTGAATCCGGGCAGGGGATTCGGTGAAGCTTTCTTT.

The rearrangement joins TRBV13 to TRBJ1-2; D uncertain. V gave up 0 bases and J gave up 8 bases, with 7 bases separating them. The length of the CDR3 is 12 residues. Germline CDR1 PRHDT, CDR2 FYEKMQ (reference sequence). CDR3 in DNA: TGTGCCAGCAGCTTAGGGTCTCGGGGCTACACCTTC. It encodes CASSLGSRGYTF. Looking up the rest from reference TRBV13 and TRBJ1-2 gives the full variable domain: AAGVIQSPRHLIKEKRETATLKCYPIPRHDTVYWYQQGPGQDPQFLISFYEKMQSDKGSIPDRFSAQQFSDYHSELNMSSLELGDSALYFCASSLGSRGYTFGSGTRLTVV.

The V call is TRBV10-2, the J call TRBJ2-1, with TRBD2 as a possible D gene (6 bases). Germline lookup yields CDR1 WSHSY and CDR2 SAAADI. Between the trimmed V and J ends, which lost 5 bases and 9 bases, there was a span of 17 bases. CDR3 length: 14 amino acids. As DNA, the CDR3 is TGCGCCAGCAGTTCTTCTAGCGTACGGACTGAGCAGTTCTTC. This gives the protein CASSSSSVRTEQFF.

This clone was picked up one time. The V gene is TRBV7-8, the J gene TRBJ1-1, with 8 bases aligning to TRBD1. With V trimmed by 0 bases and J by 2 bases, 14 bases remained unmatched. CDR3 length equals 19 residues. Per germline, CDR1 SGHVS and CDR2 FQNEAQ. CDR3: CASSLAFDLYGQGNTEAFF. The DNA of the CDR3 is TGTGCCAGCAGCTTAGCCTTCGATTTATATGGACAGGGTAACACTGAAGCTTTCTTT.

This rearrangement joins TRBV6-5 to TRBJ1-6; the match to TRBD1 covers 10 bases. The CDR3 has 15 residues. From germline, CDR1 is MNHEY and CDR2 SVGAGI. J was trimmed by 9 bases and V by 5 bases; bases with no gene match: 7. CDR3 nucleotides: TGTGCCAGCAGTCGAAGCAGGGACAGGGGTTCACCCCTCCACTTT. Amino acids: CASSRSRDRGSPLHF.